Listed below are T cell receptor beta chains from one sample, sequenced in a study of blood T cell repertoires in COVID-19. The assay was immunoSEQ multiplex PCR, and TCRdb's table has in-frame clones only and misses some. The repertoire holds some 140,000 clones, with roughly 85% as singletons. Sequencing was performed on peripheral blood. Source of these receptors: a man between 60 and 75 years old with acute or convalescent COVID-19. Both conserved end residues are trimmed from each CDR3. The order of the fields is J gene, D gene, V gene, CDR3 protein. The D gene is left open where the match is weak.

j_call: TRBJ1-1; d_call: .; v_call: TRBV30; cdr3_aa: AASGPTRTLGSMNTEAF
j_call: TRBJ2-7; d_call: .; v_call: TRBV5-8; cdr3_aa: ASSQIRGAHRYEQY
j_call: TRBJ1-5; d_call: .; v_call: TRBV30; cdr3_aa: AWAWGGREPQH
j_call: TRBJ1-5; d_call: TRBD1; v_call: TRBV7-8; cdr3_aa: ASSSGTGGRQPQH
j_call: TRBJ1-5; d_call: .; v_call: TRBV6-1; cdr3_aa: ASSEQGNQPQH
j_call: TRBJ2-3; d_call: .; v_call: TRBV7-9; cdr3_aa: ASSLLSEGNTQY
j_call: TRBJ2-1; d_call: .; v_call: TRBV7-3; cdr3_aa: ASSLSPSEQF
j_call: TRBJ1-2; d_call: TRBD1; v_call: TRBV19; cdr3_aa: ASSPDRPRDYGYT
j_call: TRBJ1-6; d_call: TRBD1; v_call: TRBV3-1/TRBV3-2; cdr3_aa: ASSQPGGNSPLH
j_call: TRBJ1-6; d_call: .; v_call: TRBV5-6; cdr3_aa: ASSFNSLRGIRPSPLH
j_call: TRBJ1-2; d_call: .; v_call: TRBV5-1; cdr3_aa: ASSSGSYGYT
j_call: TRBJ2-3; d_call: .; v_call: TRBV19; cdr3_aa: ASRVAGDTQY
j_call: TRBJ2-3; d_call: TRBD2; v_call: TRBV2; cdr3_aa: ASSPAGGFTDTQY
j_call: TRBJ2-1; d_call: .; v_call: TRBV18; cdr3_aa: ASSSIAGSYNEQF
j_call: TRBJ1-1; d_call: .; v_call: TRBV7-2; cdr3_aa: ASSLGAGLMNTEAF
j_call: TRBJ1-2; d_call: .; v_call: TRBV25-1; cdr3_aa: ASSEYRVAGGYT
j_call: TRBJ2-6; d_call: .; v_call: TRBV3-1/TRBV3-2; cdr3_aa: ASSLRGSGANVLT
j_call: TRBJ1-1; d_call: .; v_call: TRBV6-5; cdr3_aa: ASSYSLTVNTEAF
j_call: TRBJ1-2; d_call: .; v_call: TRBV29-1; cdr3_aa: SVVAVSGYT
j_call: TRBJ2-1; d_call: TRBD2; v_call: TRBV27; cdr3_aa: ASTLAGALNEQF
j_call: TRBJ1-1; d_call: .; v_call: TRBV5-5; cdr3_aa: ASSWSGDTEAF
j_call: TRBJ2-4; d_call: .; v_call: TRBV7-2; cdr3_aa: ASSFGGGGPKNIQY
j_call: TRBJ2-3; d_call: TRBD1; v_call: TRBV30; cdr3_aa: AWSPRGRVDTQY
j_call: TRBJ2-7; d_call: .; v_call: TRBV7-8; cdr3_aa: ASKRAEGYEQY
j_call: TRBJ1-6; d_call: .; v_call: TRBV2; cdr3_aa: ASIDITDSPLH
j_call: TRBJ2-7; d_call: TRBD1; v_call: TRBV6-2/TRBV6-3; cdr3_aa: ASSARDRGLYEQY
j_call: TRBJ1-5; d_call: .; v_call: TRBV30; cdr3_aa: AWDKGTNSNQPQH